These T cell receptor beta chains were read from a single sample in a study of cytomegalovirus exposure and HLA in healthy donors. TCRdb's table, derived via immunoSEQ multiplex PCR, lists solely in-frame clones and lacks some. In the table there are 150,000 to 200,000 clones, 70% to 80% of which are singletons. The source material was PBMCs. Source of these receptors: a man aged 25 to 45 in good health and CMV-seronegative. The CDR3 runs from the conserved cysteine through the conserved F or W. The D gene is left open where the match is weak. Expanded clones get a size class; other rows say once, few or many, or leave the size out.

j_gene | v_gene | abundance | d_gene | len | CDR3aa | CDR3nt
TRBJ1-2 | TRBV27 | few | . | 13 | CASSLGGNGGYTF | TGTGCCAGCAGTTTAGGGGGGAACGGGGGCTACACCTTC
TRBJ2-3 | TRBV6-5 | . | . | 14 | CASRPVALTDTQYF | TGTGCCAGCAGACCGGTAGCGCTCACAGATACGCAGTATTTT
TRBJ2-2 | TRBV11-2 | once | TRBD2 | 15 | CASSPSGREAGELFF | TGTGCCAGCAGTCCCAGCGGGAGGGAGGCCGGGGAGCTGTTTTTT
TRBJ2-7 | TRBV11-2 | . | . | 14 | CASSSKAQLYEQYF | TGTGCCAGCAGTTCGAAGGCACAGCTTTACGAGCAGTACTTC
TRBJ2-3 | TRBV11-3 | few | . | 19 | CASSQYRYPLAEYTDTQYF | TGTGCCAGCAGCCAATACCGATACCCACTAGCAGAATACACAGATACGCAGTATTTT
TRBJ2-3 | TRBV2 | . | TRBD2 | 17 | CASSELVLAGDLDTQYF | TGTGCCAGCAGTGAATTAGTTCTAGCGGGAGACCTAGATACGCAGTATTTT
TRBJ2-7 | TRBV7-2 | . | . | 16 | CASSLRHGRTAYEQYF | TGTGCCAGCAGCCTCCGCCACGGGCGGACTGCCTACGAGCAGTACTTC
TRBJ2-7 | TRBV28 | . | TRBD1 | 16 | CASSPGMRGRPYEQYF | TGTGCCAGCAGTCCAGGCATGAGGGGGCGCCCCTACGAGCAGTACTTC
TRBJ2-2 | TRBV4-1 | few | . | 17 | CASSQRNLAIITGELFF | TGCGCCAGCAGCCAAAGAAATCTAGCGATCATTACCGGGGAGCTGTTTTTT
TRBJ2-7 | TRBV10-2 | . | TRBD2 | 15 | CASQRASGSNYEQYF | TGCGCCAGCCAGCGGGCTAGCGGGAGTAACTACGAGCAGTACTTC
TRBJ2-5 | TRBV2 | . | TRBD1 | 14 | CASRFDRGQETQYF | TGTGCCAGCAGATTCGACAGGGGGCAAGAGACCCAGTACTTC
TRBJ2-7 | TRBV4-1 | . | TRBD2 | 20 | CASSQASGTSGISLIHEQYF | TGCGCCAGCAGCCAAGCATCCGGGACTAGCGGGATATCGTTAATCCACGAGCAGTACTTC
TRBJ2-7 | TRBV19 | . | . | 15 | CASSPGRGFLYEQYF | TGTGCCAGTAGTCCCGGACGGGGGTTTCTGTACGAGCAGTACTTC
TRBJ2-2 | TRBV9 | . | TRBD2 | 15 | CASSVDGTSGGELFF | TGTGCCAGCAGCGTAGATGGGACTAGCGGCGGGGAGCTGTTTTTT
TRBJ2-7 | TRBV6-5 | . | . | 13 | CASSYSPGFGQYF | TGTGCCAGCAGTTACTCTCCGGGTTTTGGGCAGTACTTC
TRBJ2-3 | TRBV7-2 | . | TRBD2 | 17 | CASSSPTWREFTDTQYF | TGTGCCAGCAGCTCCCCCACTTGGCGGGAGTTCACAGATACGCAGTATTTT
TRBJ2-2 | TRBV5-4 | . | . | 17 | CASSQPGRLLNTGELFF | TGTGCCAGCAGCCAACCGGGGAGACTACTGAACACCGGGGAGCTGTTTTTT
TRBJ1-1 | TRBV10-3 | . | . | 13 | CAISAASNTEAFF | TGTGCCATCAGTGCTGCGTCGAACACTGAAGCTTTCTTT
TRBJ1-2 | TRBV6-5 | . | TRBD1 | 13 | CASSRGQASGYTF | TGTGCCAGCAGCAGGGGACAGGCGAGTGGCTACACCTTC
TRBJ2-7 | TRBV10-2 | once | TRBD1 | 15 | CASRKGQGVIYEQYF | TGCGCCAGCAGGAAGGGACAGGGGGTGATTTACGAGCAGTACTTC
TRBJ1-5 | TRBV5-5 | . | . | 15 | CASSSLFPSNQPQHF | TGTGCCAGCAGCTCCCTTTTTCCGAGCAATCAGCCCCAGCATTTT
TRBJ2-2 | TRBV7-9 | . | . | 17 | CASSFGTGTVTTGELFF | TGTGCCAGCAGCTTCGGGACTGGGACAGTGACCACCGGGGAGCTGTTTTTT
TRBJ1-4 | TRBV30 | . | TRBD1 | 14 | CAWSRDRGQEKLFF | TGTGCCTGGAGTCGGGACAGGGGGCAGGAAAAACTGTTTTTT
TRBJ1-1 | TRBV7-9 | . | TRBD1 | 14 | CASRSTGSLTEAFF | TGTGCCAGCAGATCGACAGGGAGTTTGACTGAAGCTTTCTTT
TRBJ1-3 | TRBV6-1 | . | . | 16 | CASSELGGYSGNTIYF | TGTGCCAGCAGTGAATTAGGGGGATACTCTGGAAACACCATATATTTT
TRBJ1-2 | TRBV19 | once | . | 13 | CASRPDRSDGYTF | TGTGCCAGTCGACCCGACAGGTCCGATGGCTACACCTTC
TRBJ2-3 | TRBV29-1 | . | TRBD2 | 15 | CSVIGLAGSPDTQYF | TGCAGCGTTATAGGACTAGCGGGAAGTCCAGATACGCAGTATTTT
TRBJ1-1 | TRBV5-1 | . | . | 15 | CASSYSQGRDTEAFF | TGCGCCAGCAGCTATAGCCAGGGGCGAGACACTGAAGCTTTCTTT
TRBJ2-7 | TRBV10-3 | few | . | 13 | CAISEPGIYEQYF | TGTGCCATCAGTGAACCAGGGATTTACGAGCAGTACTTC
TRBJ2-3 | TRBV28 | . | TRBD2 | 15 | CASSPVAGGADTQYF | TGTGCCAGCTCTCCTGTAGCGGGAGGTGCAGATACGCAGTATTTT
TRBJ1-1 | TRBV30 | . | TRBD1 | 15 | CAWSRGTGGNTEAFF | TGTGCCTGGAGCAGGGGGACAGGTGGGAACACTGAAGCTTTCTTT
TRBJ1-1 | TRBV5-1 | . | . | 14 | CASSPQGGRPEAFF | TGCGCCAGCAGCCCCCAGGGAGGGCGTCCTGAAGCTTTCTTT
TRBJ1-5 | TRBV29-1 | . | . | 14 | CSVEDRSGGQPQHF | TGCAGCGTTGAAGATCGATCGGGAGGGCAGCCCCAGCATTTT
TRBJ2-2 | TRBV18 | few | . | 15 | CASSPPGLTTGELFF | TGTGCCAGCTCACCACCCGGACTCACTACCGGGGAGCTGTTTTTT
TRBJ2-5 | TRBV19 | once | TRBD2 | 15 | CASSLAGGFGETQYF | TGTGCCAGTAGTCTAGCGGGAGGATTCGGAGAGACCCAGTACTTC
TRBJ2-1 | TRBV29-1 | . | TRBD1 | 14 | CSLAETGVYNEQFF | TGCAGCCTCGCCGAGACAGGGGTATACAATGAGCAGTTCTTC
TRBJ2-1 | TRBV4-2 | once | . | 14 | CASSQDRVEDEQFF | TGTGCCAGCAGCCAAGATCGGGTAGAGGATGAGCAGTTCTTC
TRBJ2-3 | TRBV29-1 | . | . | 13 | CSVEPLSTDTQYF | TGCAGCGTTGAACCCCTGAGCACAGATACGCAGTATTTT
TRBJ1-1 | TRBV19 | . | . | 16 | CASSINPPSGSTEAFF | TGTGCCAGTAGTATAAATCCACCAAGTGGTAGCACTGAAGCTTTCTTT
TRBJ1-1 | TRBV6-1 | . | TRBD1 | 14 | CAITTGNWNTEAFF | TGTGCCATCACGACAGGGAATTGGAACACTGAAGCTTTCTTT
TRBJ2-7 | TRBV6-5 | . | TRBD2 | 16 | CASSFARLASSYEQYF | TGTGCCAGCAGTTTCGCCCGACTAGCGAGCTCCTACGAGCAGTACTTC
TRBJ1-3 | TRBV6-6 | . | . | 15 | CASRSTEFSGNTIYF | TGTGCCAGCAGGTCGACAGAGTTCTCTGGAAACACCATATATTTT
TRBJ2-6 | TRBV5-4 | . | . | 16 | CASSLGGKTGANVLTF | TGTGCCAGCAGCTTGGGCGGCAAGACTGGGGCCAACGTCCTGACTTTC
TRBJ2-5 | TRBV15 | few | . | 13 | CATSRVGLLPQYF | TGTGCCACCAGCAGAGTTGGACTCCTACCCCAGTACTTC
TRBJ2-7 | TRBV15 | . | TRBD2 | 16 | CATSGERTSGRWEQYF | TGTGCCACCAGCGGAGAAAGGACTAGCGGGAGGTGGGAGCAGTACTTC
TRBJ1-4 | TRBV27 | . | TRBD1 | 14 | CASSTGTGGEKLFF | TGTGCCAGCAGTACGGGAACAGGGGGTGAAAAACTGTTTTTT
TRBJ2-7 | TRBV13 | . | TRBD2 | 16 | CASRRGLAGASYEQYF | TGTGCCAGCAGGCGCGGACTAGCGGGAGCGTCCTACGAGCAGTACTTC
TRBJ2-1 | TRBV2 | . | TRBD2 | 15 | CASIQRELSYNEQFF | TGTGCCAGCATACAGCGGGAGTTATCCTACAATGAGCAGTTCTTC
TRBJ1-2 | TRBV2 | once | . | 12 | CASSGTVYGYTF | TGTGCCAGCAGTGGTACAGTCTATGGCTACACCTTC
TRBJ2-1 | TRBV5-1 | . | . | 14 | CASSQMTGYNEQFF | TGCGCCAGCAGCCAGATGACAGGCTACAATGAGCAGTTCTTC
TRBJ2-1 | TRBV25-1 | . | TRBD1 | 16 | CASSGETGGSYNEQFF | TGTGCCAGCAGTGGGGAGACAGGGGGTTCCTACAATGAGCAGTTCTTC
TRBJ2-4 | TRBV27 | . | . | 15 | CASSLSRKDKNIQYF | TGTGCCAGCAGTTTATCGCGGAAGGACAAAAACATTCAGTACTTC
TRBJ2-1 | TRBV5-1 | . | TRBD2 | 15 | CASSKTTSGYNEQFF | TGCGCCAGCAGCAAAACGACTAGCGGTTACAATGAGCAGTTCTTC